A single sample gave rise to the 21 T cell receptor beta chains below, sequenced in a study of graft-versus-host responses after intestinal transplantation. For these TCRs, the target antigens are not known. Only in-frame clones appear in the TCRdb table, and some are missing; sequencing was by immunoSEQ multiplex PCR. Here the sample spans about 110,000 clones, about 92% being singletons. The source was unstimulated CD4+ T cells sorted from spleen or lymph node cells, collected before transplant. The receptors here all came from a human donor who was the organ donor for an intestinal transplant.

V gene TRBV5-8 combines with J gene TRBJ1-6, with D possibly TRBD1 on 6 matching bases. The CDR3 has 16 amino acids. V lost 0 bases and J 6 bases, leaving 13 bases between the germline ends. Germline CDR1 and CDR2: SGHTS and YDEGEE. CDR3 nucleotides: TGTGCCAGCAGCTTGGCACAGGGTGAACGTAATTCACCCCTCCACTTT. Protein: CASSLAQGERNSPLHF.

The genes are TRBV6-7 and TRBJ1-3; D gene uncertain. TRBV6-7 counts as an open reading frame of uncertain function. The CDR3 totals 16 residues. Deletions cut 2 bases from V and 4 bases from J, with 15 bases between. This chain's CDR3 is CASSYSRSLIGNTIYF. In nucleotides, the CDR3 is TGTGCCAGCAGTTACAGTCGCAGCCTTATCGGAAACACCATATATTTT.

V is TRBV5-1 and J is TRBJ2-1, with a weak D call TRBD1 (6 bases). CDR1 is SGHRS and CDR2 is YFSETQ in the germline V gene. Trimming pared 0 bases from V and 8 bases from J, leaving 12 bases between. CDR3 length: 14 residues. CDR3 coding DNA: TGCGCCAGCAGCTTGGGTGCAGGGGCGGATGAGCAGTTCTTC. Protein product: CASSLGAGADEQFF. The complete variable domain, with remaining parts taken from reference TRBV5-1 and TRBJ2-1, reads KAGVTQTPRYLIKTRGQQVTLSCSPISGHRSVSWYQQTPGQGLQFLFEYFSETQRNKGNFPGRFSGRQFSNSRSEMNVSTLELGDSALYLCASSLGAGADEQFFGPGTRLTVL.

The chain uses TRBV28 and TRBJ2-5; the D is unclear. The germline CDR1 and CDR2 sequences are MDHEN and SYDVKM. The CDR3 contains 14 residues. The V end lost 5 bases, the J end lost 5 bases, and 15 bases lay between the germline ends. CDR3 in DNA: TGTGCCAGCAGTCGGACCCTTCTAGGGGAGACCCAGTACTTC. As protein: CASSRTLLGETQYF.

Remarks on this clone: A junction end diverges from the germline sequence, so it may reflect a read error. V usage is TRBV2 and J usage is TRBJ2-2; 8 positions match TRBD1. CDR1 is SNHLY and CDR2 is FYNNEI in the germline V gene. This CDR3 comprises 14 residues. In DNA form, the CDR3 reads TGTGCCAGCATCCTGACAGGGGCACACCGGGGAGCTGTTTTT. Translation: CASILTGAHRGAVF.

The chain is built from TRBV15 and TRBJ1-6; D perhaps matches TRBD1 (6 bases). The CDR3 is 16 amino acids. The V and J ends lost 2 bases and 0 bases respectively, with 8 bases between them. Germline CDR1 and CDR2: LNHNV and YYDKDF (reference sequence). CDR3 loop: CATSRYRVSYNSPLHF. The CDR3 nucleotides read TGTGCCACCAGCAGATACAGGGTCTCCTATAATTCACCCCTCCACTTT. Combining the CDR3 with reference TRBV15 and TRBJ1-6 gives the whole variable domain DAMVIQNPRYQVTQFGKPVTLSCSQTLNHNVMYWYQQKSSQAPKLLFHYYDKDFNNEADTPDNFQSRRPNTSFCFLDIRSPGLGDTAMYLCATSRYRVSYNSPLHFGNGTRLTVT.

The genes are TRBV5-5 and TRBJ2-3; TRBD1 aligns across 7 bases. V gave up 4 bases and J gave up 6 bases; unmatched junction bases: 14. The CDR3 is 16 amino acids. Germline V gene sequence: CDR1 SGHKS, CDR2 YYEKEE (reference sequence). The CDR3 sequence is CASSDGTDPSVDTQYF. DNA for the CDR3: TGTGCCAGCAGCGACGGGACAGACCCTTCTGTGGATACGCAGTATTTT.

This chain connects TRBV29-1 to TRBJ1-4, with D possibly TRBD1 on 6 matching bases. V lost 0 bases and J 8 bases, leaving 13 bases between the germline ends. The CDR3 loop spans 14 amino acids. Germline V gene sequence: CDR1 SQVTM, CDR2 ANQGSEA. The chain's CDR3 is CSVEDSRGKEKLFF. The CDR3 DNA sequence: TGCAGCGTTGAAGATTCCAGGGGCAAAGAAAAACTGTTTTTT.

This clone occurred once. This chain joins TRBV11-2 and TRBJ2-6; possible D gene TRBD1, 6 bases. The germline CDR1 and CDR2 sequences are SGHAT and FQNNGV. Trimming left V 1 base short and J 0 bases short, with 7 bases between. The CDR3 has 16 residues. DNA for the CDR3: TGTGCCAGCAGCTTAGGCAGGGGCTCTGGGGCCAACGTCCTGACTTTC. Protein sequence: CASSLGRGSGANVLTF.

The CDR3 sequence is CATSRRAGETGELFF. The CDR3, as DNA: TGTGCCACCAGCAGACGGGCGGGAGAAACCGGGGAGCTGTTTTTT. This chain uses TRBV15 with TRBJ2-2; 7 nucleotides align to TRBD2. Trimming at V came to 2 bases and at J to 5 bases, leaving 5 bases not matched to a gene. The CDR3 sequence is 15 residues long. The germline V gene encodes CDR1 LNHNV and CDR2 YYDKDF (reference sequence).

The CDR3 region has the DNA TGCGCCAGCAGCGAGGCGGGTTCTGGAAACACCATATATTTT. Amino acid sequence: CASSEAGSGNTIYF. The V gene is TRBV5-1, the J gene TRBJ1-3; D uncertain. Germline CDR1 SGHRS, CDR2 YFSETQ. Between the trimmed V and J ends, which lost 4 bases and 1 base, there was a span of 9 bases. The CDR3 is 14 residues long.

The V gene is TRBV15, the J gene TRBJ2-7; D gene unclear. Between the trimmed V and J ends, which lost 0 bases and 6 bases, there was a span of 6 bases. Germline V CDR1 and CDR2: LNHNV, YYDKDF (reference sequence). This CDR3 region has 12 residues. CDR3 residues: CATSREVSEQYF. Written as DNA, the CDR3 is TGTGCCACCAGCAGAGAGGTCAGCGAGCAGTACTTC.

Only one count was recorded for this clone. V usage is TRBV27 and J usage is TRBJ2-7; 9 bases fit TRBD1. Germline V gene data show CDR1 as MNHEY and CDR2 as SMNVEV (reference sequence). This CDR3 has 13 amino acids. J gave up 3 bases and V 6 bases, and 3 bases lay outside the gene matches. In nucleotides, the CDR3 is TGTGCCAGCAGGGACAGGGGCCTCTACGAGCAGTACTTC. Its protein product is CASRDRGLYEQYF.

V is TRBV19 and J is TRBJ2-1; 9 positions match TRBD2. Germline V gene data show CDR1 as LNHDA and CDR2 as SQIVND (reference sequence). The CDR3 has 14 amino acids. V dropped 4 bases and J dropped 2; count of bases not matched to a gene: 0. The DNA for the CDR3 is TGTGCCAGTAGTAAGCGGGAGGCCTACAATGAGCAGTTCTTC. It yields the protein CASSKREAYNEQFF.

This clone was counted a single time. V and J are TRBV4-1 and TRBJ2-1; possible D gene TRBD2, 5 bases. CDR1 is MGHRA and CDR2 is YSYEKL in the germline V gene. V was cut by 2 bases and J by 4 bases, with 12 bases left in between. The CDR3 covers 15 residues. CDR3 sequence reads: CASSQLSLAYNEQFF. The CDR3 DNA follows: TGCGCCAGCAGCCAATTGTCCCTAGCTTACAATGAGCAGTTCTTC.

The V call is TRBV10-2, the J call TRBJ1-2, with a weak D call TRBD1 (6 bases). Trimming cost V 5 bases and J 8 bases, with 24 bases left between them. CDR1 and CDR2 (germline): WSHSY, SAAADI. CDR3 length: 16 amino acids. The chain's CDR3 is CASSPRGSEGGWGYTF. Written as DNA, the CDR3 is TGCGCCAGCAGTCCCCGGGGAAGCGAGGGGGGATGGGGCTACACCTTC.

V gene TRBV7-9 combines with J gene TRBJ2-5; D may match TRBD1 or TRBD2 (6 bases each). Germline CDR1 is SEHNR and CDR2 is FQNEAQ (reference sequence). The V end was cut by 4 bases, the J end by 5 bases, with 14 bases between. This CDR3 contains 14 residues. CDR3 protein: CASSSGGEYETQYF. The CDR3 DNA is TGTGCCAGCAGCTCCGGGGGCGAGTACGAGACCCAGTACTTC.

This clone has just one count. The chain joins TRBV4-2 to TRBJ2-7; D is ambiguous. V was cut by 5 bases and J by 3 bases, with 5 bases left in between. The germline V gene has CDR1 LGHNA and CDR2 YNFKEQ. This CDR3 contains 11 residues. CDR3 residues: CASSLGYEQYF. The CDR3 DNA sequence: TGTGCCAGCAGCTTGGGCTACGAGCAGTACTTC.

The chain couples TRBV9 to TRBJ1-3, with a tentative D call TRBD1 (6 bases). The CDR3 runs to 14 residues. The V gene's germline CDR1 is SGDLS and CDR2 YYNGEE. V lost 4 bases, J lost 1 base, and 9 bases lay in between. The CDR3: CASSPQGSGNTIYF. The CDR3 region has the DNA TGTGCCAGCAGCCCACAGGGATCTGGAAACACCATATATTTT.

The rearrangement uses TRBV6-5 and TRBJ2-7; TRBD2 might be the D (5 bases). Germline CDR1 is MNHEY and CDR2 is SVGAGI. The CDR3 has 15 amino acids. V was cut by 4 bases and J by 2 bases, with 15 bases left in between. The CDR3 DNA follows: TGTGCCAGCAGTTCCCGCCAACTAGGAACCTACGAGCAGTACTTC. Its protein product is CASSSRQLGTYEQYF.

The rearrangement joins TRBV19 to TRBJ2-1; the D is unclear. Trimming left V 4 bases short and J 3 bases short, with 4 bases between. Germline lookup yields CDR1 LNHDA and CDR2 SQIVND (reference sequence). This CDR3 comprises 12 residues. CDR3 sequence reads: CASSTGYNEQFF. The CDR3 DNA reads as TGTGCCAGTAGTACGGGCTACAATGAGCAGTTCTTC.